These T cell receptor beta chains were read from a single sample in a study of neoadjuvant nivolumab and ipilimumab in lung cancer. The assay was immunoSEQ multiplex PCR, and TCRdb's table has in-frame clones only and misses some. This sample has approximately 17,000 clones, with around 77% found just once. Sequencing was performed on tumor tissue, taken after neoadjuvant nivolumab, alone or with ipilimumab, at or shortly before surgery. The receptors were sampled from an adult with non-small cell lung cancer. CDR3s include the opening cysteine and the closing phenylalanine or tryptophan. D genes are given only for firm matches. Rows give clone size only sometimes, using once, few, many, or a class for an expanded clone.

>TRBD1|-|TRBJ2-1|TRBV6-5
CASSYWTGRNEQFF
TGTGCCAGCAGTTACTGGACAGGGCGCAATGAGCAGTTCTTC
>-|-|TRBJ2-7|TRBV5-1
CASSPEQGWSYEQYF
TGCGCCAGCAGCCCTGAGCAGGGTTGGTCCTACGAGCAGTACTTC
>-|-|TRBJ2-1|TRBV9
CASSVEGLKSSYNEQFF
TGTGCCAGCAGCGTGGAGGGACTTAAGAGCTCCTACAATGAGCAGTTCTTC
>TRBD1|-|TRBJ2-7|TRBV18
CASLGTGGPYEQYF
TGTGCCAGCTTAGGGACAGGGGGACCCTACGAGCAGTACTTC
>-|-|TRBJ2-5|TRBV6-1
CASSDTVRVETQYF
TGTGCCAGCAGTGATACAGTAAGAGTAGAGACCCAGTACTTC
>TRBD1|once|TRBJ2-7|TRBV4-3
CASSQSWTGAYEQYF
TGCGCCAGCAGCCAGTCTTGGACAGGGGCCTACGAGCAGTACTTC
>-|-|TRBJ1-2|TRBV4-3
CASSQDLEANYGYTF
TGCGCCAGCAGCCAAGATCTCGAGGCTAACTATGGCTACACCTTC
>-|-|TRBJ2-7|TRBV7-9
CASSLEGTVYEQYF
TGTGCCAGCAGCTTAGAAGGAACCGTTTACGAGCAGTACTTC
>-|-|TRBJ2-1|TRBV4-2
CASSQEPGGRELEQFF
TGTGCCAGCAGCCAAGAACCCGGGGGGCGGGAGCTTGAGCAGTTCTTC
>-|few|TRBJ1-5|TRBV6-6
CASSYSIPEVDQPQHF
TGTGCCAGCAGTTACTCGATTCCAGAGGTGGATCAGCCCCAGCATTTT
>TRBD1|-|TRBJ2-7|TRBV25-1
CASRGTAYEQYF
TGTGCCAGCAGAGGGACAGCCTACGAGCAGTACTTC
>TRBD1|once|TRBJ2-5|TRBV29-1
CSATRGNGFETQYF
TGCAGCGCTACCAGGGGGAACGGGTTCGAGACCCAGTACTTC
>-|few|TRBJ1-2|TRBV6-1
CASRMTRVANYGYTF
TGTGCCAGCAGGATGACGAGAGTAGCTAACTATGGCTACACCTTC
>TRBD1|-|TRBJ1-1|TRBV30
CAWSVGQGKTEAFF
TGTGCCTGGAGTGTAGGACAGGGGAAGACTGAAGCTTTCTTT
>TRBD1|-|TRBJ1-1|TRBV15
CATSRDRDRGEAFF
TGTGCCACCAGCAGAGATCGGGACAGGGGAGAAGCTTTCTTT
>-|-|TRBJ1-5|TRBV6-5
CASSEALNQPQHF
TGTGCCAGCAGTGAGGCCCTCAATCAGCCCCAGCATTTT
>TRBD1|once|TRBJ1-2|TRBV30
CAWNRQGNYGYTF
TGTGCCTGGAATCGACAGGGGAACTATGGCTACACCTTC
>TRBD1|-|TRBJ1-2|TRBV6-5
CASSQRGQFYGYTF
TGTGCCAGCAGCCAAAGGGGGCAATTCTATGGCTACACCTTC
>-|-|TRBJ2-7|TRBV5-5
CASSQGLGVYEQYF
TGTGCCAGCAGCCAAGGGCTGGGAGTCTACGAGCAGTACTTC
>-|-|TRBJ1-4|TRBV7-2
CASSRTGEKLFF
TGTGCCAGCAGCCGAACGGGGGAAAAACTGTTTTTT
>-|-|TRBJ2-5|TRBV9
CASSAGGQETQYF
TGTGCCAGCAGCGCTGGGGGCCAAGAGACCCAGTACTTC
>-|once|TRBJ2-2|TRBV5-1
CASSLLNTGELFF
TGCGCCAGCAGCTTACTGAACACCGGGGAGCTGTTTTTT
>TRBD2|-|TRBJ2-1|TRBV7-9
CASSDTGLAYNEQFF
TGTGCCAGCAGCGACACGGGACTAGCCTACAATGAGCAGTTCTTC
>-|-|TRBJ1-2|TRBV6-6
CASSPRADGYTF
TGTGCCAGCAGTCCTCGGGCGGATGGCTACACCTTC
>TRBD1|once|TRBJ1-6|TRBV27
CASSLGPGQGMSSYNSPLHF
TGTGCCAGCAGTTTAGGTCCGGGACAGGGGATGAGCTCCTATAATTCACCCCTCCACTTT
>-|once|TRBJ1-2|TRBV5-4
CASSLAAGSRGYGYTF
TGTGCCAGCAGCTTGGCGGCAGGGAGCCGGGGCTATGGCTACACCTTC
>TRBD1|-|TRBJ2-5|TRBV7-9
CASSSTGTGGETQYF
TGTGCCAGCAGCTCAACCGGGACAGGAGGGGAGACCCAGTACTTC
>-|once|TRBJ1-6|TRBV29-1
CSVQEESNSPLHF
TGCAGCGTTCAGGAAGAGAGTAATTCACCCCTCCACTTT